Listed here is a single T cell receptor (beta chain). What it binds is unknown. One end of the junction varies from germline; a read error may be responsible. The sample comes from a study of shared clonotypes between healthy human individuals. General study points: Estimated clonotype richness was generally higher in naive than memory subsets. Among donors, the sharing of clonotypes was expected to be influenced by sequencing depth. Clonotypes not shared had lower generation probabilities than those common to all four donors.

In germline, CDR1 is LNHDA, CDR2 SQIVND (reference sequence). The CDR3 loop spans 10 amino acids. Libraries were prepared by immunoSEQ multiplex PCR; TCRdb keeps only in-frame clonotypes and omits some of them. The data contain about 2.3 million clones, over 85% of them singletons. The source of this sequence is a man aged 18 to 30 in good health. Some clones in this sample may be carry-over from other donors' samples. The sequenced sample consisted of naive CD4+ T cells from PBMCs. This sample's subset: CD45RA+ positively selected. The V and J genes are TRBV19 and TRBJ2-4; no definite D call. For the CDR3, the DNA is TGTGCCAGTAGTTCGCCGACCGGGTGGTTC. It translates to CASSSPTGWF.